This TCR beta chain was found in a study of blood T cell repertoires in COVID-19. For the study at large: Material from acute and convalescent COVID-19 was sourced from the United States, Italy and Spain. The analysed material was cDNA or gDNA that came from T cells, B-cell-depleted T cells, or PBMCs.

Under the authors' procedure: Using reference gene primer amplification, nucleated cell counts were estimated. The method was immunoSEQ multiplex PCR; TCRdb's version includes in-frame clones alone and lacks a portion of them. V, J and clone size derive from that table, while D and trimming were established from the DNA sequence. Among some 200,000 clones listed, 82% were seen once. This receptor was identified in a woman between 70 and 85 years old with COVID-19, enrolled during active disease. The sequenced sample was peripheral blood.

The CDR3, as DNA: TGTGCCTGGCAGGGCAGTGGTGGAAACACCATATATTTT. This codes for CAWQGSGGNTIYF. The chain uses TRBV30 and TRBJ1-3; D may be TRBD1 (5 bases). V lost 5 bases, J lost 3 bases, and 11 bases lay in between. The CDR3 is made up of 13 amino acids. Germline CDR1 GTSNPN, CDR2 SVGIG (reference sequence).